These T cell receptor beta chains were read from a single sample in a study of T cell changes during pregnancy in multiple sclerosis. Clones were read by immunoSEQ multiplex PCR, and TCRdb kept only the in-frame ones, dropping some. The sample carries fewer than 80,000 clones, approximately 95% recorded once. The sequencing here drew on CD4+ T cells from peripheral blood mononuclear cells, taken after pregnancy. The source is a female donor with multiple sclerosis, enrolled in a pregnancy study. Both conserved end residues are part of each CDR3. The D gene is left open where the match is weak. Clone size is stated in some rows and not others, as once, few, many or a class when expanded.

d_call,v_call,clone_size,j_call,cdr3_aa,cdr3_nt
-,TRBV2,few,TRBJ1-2,CASSLQGGHGYTF,TGTGCCAGCAGCCTCCAGGGAGGGCATGGCTACACCTTC
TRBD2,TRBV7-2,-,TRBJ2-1,CASSLAASGKNNEQFF,TGTGCCAGCAGCTTAGCGGCTAGCGGGAAGAACAATGAGCAGTTCTTC
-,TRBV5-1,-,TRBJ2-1,CASSRGYEQFF,TGCGCCAGCAGCAGAGGGTATGAGCAGTTCTTC
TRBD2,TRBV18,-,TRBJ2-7,CASSPLGLAGVGVSSYEQYF,TGTGCCAGCTCACCACTGGGACTAGCGGGAGTGGGCGTCAGCTCCTACGAGCAGTACTTC
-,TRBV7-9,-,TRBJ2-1,CASSSHYNEQFF,TGTGCCAGCAGCTCCCACTACAATGAGCAGTTCTTC
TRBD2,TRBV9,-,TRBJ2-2,CASSPSRGTSSGELFF,TGTGCCAGCAGCCCTTCGCGTGGGACTAGCAGCGGGGAGCTGTTTTTT
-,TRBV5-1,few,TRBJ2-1,CASSSADLVEIYNEQFF,TGCGCCAGCAGCTCGGCGGATCTAGTTGAAATCTACAATGAGCAGTTCTTC
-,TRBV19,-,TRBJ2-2,CASRDSQKGNTGELFF,TGTGCCAGCAGGGACTCCCAAAAAGGGAACACCGGGGAGCTGTTTTTT
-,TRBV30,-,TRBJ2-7,CAWRMGIGVAYEQYF,TGTGCCTGGAGGATGGGCATAGGGGTAGCCTACGAGCAGTACTTC
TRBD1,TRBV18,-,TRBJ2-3,CASSPNRGPGDTQYF,TGTGCCAGCTCACCGAACAGGGGGCCCGGAGATACGCAGTATTTT